One sample yielded the 5 T cell receptor beta chains listed below, sequenced in a study of shared clonotypes between healthy human individuals. The naive CD8 fraction comprised CD45RO-negative cells positively selected for CCR7 and excluded terminally differentiated effector memory CD45RA+ cells. Produced via immunoSEQ multiplex PCR; TCRdb's table is partial and in-frame only. The table shows about 2.1 million clones, with just under 95% occurring only once. Material: naive CD8+ T cells from PBMCs. The receptors stem from a man between 18 and 29 years old in good health. Some clones in this sample may be carry-over from other donors' samples.

As to this clone: This may stem from a read error, because a much larger clone lies one nucleotide away. The chain carries TRBV9 and TRBJ2-1; D unclear. V gave up 4 bases and J gave up 6 bases, with 8 bases separating them. The CDR3 sequence is 12 residues long. The germline gives CDR1 SGDLS, CDR2 YYNGEE. The CDR3 nucleotides read TGTGCCAGCAGCTTAGGGCCCAATGAGCAGTTCTTC. It translates to CASSLGPNEQFF.

The chain combines TRBV29-1 with TRBJ2-2; D is unclear. This CDR3 is 12 amino acids long. Germline CDR1 and CDR2: SQVTM and ANQGSEA. Trimming cost V 1 base and J 6 bases, with 6 bases left between them. In DNA form, the CDR3 reads TGCAGCGTTGAAGTACGGGCCGGGGAGCTGTTTTTT. It yields the protein CSVEVRAGELFF.

V is TRBV6-5 and J is TRBJ2-2, with D perhaps matching TRBD1 (6 bases). Germline V lookup: CDR1 MNHEY, CDR2 SVGAGI. V was shortened by 5 bases and J by 6 bases, with 13 bases between the two germline ends. This CDR3 has 14 residues. CDR3 loop: CASSAHRVPGELFF. CDR3 coding DNA: TGTGCCAGCAGTGCCCACAGGGTTCCCGGGGAGCTGTTTTTT.

Here the CDR3 reads CASSLGWENFSGANVLTF. For the CDR3, the DNA is TGCGCCAGCAGCTTGGGGTGGGAAAACTTCTCTGGGGCCAACGTCCTGACTTTC. The chain combines TRBV5-1 with TRBJ2-6; D ambiguous. Per the germline V gene, CDR1 is SGHRS and CDR2 is YFSETQ. The CDR3 is made up of 18 amino acids. V lost 0 bases and J lost 0, with 13 bases in between.

The CDR3 loop reads CASSANIAGGPEFYEQYF. In nucleotides, the CDR3 is TGTGCCAGCAGTGCGAATATAGCGGGAGGGCCGGAGTTCTACGAGCAGTACTTC. The rearrangement links TRBV27 to TRBJ2-7; TRBD2 agrees at 11 bases. CDR1 and CDR2 from the germline V gene are MNHEY and SMNVEV (reference sequence). The J segment lost 3 bases and the V segment lost 5 bases, leaving 15 bases of the junction unmatched. CDR3 length: 18 amino acids.